Below, 10 T cell receptor beta chains from the same sample are listed, as sequenced in a study of blood T cell repertoires in COVID-19. Measured with immunoSEQ multiplex PCR; TCRdb has only the in-frame clones, and not every one. The sample lists about 310,000 clones; 85% to 90% were seen once. Sequenced: peripheral blood. Receptors were obtained from a woman aged 40 to 50 with COVID-19, enrolled during active disease.

V gene TRBV27 combines with J gene TRBJ1-4; D possibly corresponds to TRBD1 (5 bases). Germline lookup yields CDR1 MNHEY and CDR2 SMNVEV (reference sequence). The CDR3 loop spans 16 amino acids. The V gene lost 2 bases and the J gene lost 6 bases, with 16 bases spanning the gap. DNA for the CDR3: TGTGCCAGCAGTTTAGGTCGGGCCGGAGGGGATGAAAAACTGTTTTTT. This codes for CASSLGRAGGDEKLFF.

The chain uses TRBV5-1 and TRBJ2-7; tentatively, D is TRBD2 (5 bases). Germline CDR1 is SGHRS and CDR2 is YFSETQ. CDR3 size: 14 residues. Trimming left V 3 bases short and J 4 bases short, with 14 bases between. The CDR3 loop reads CASSSRSGDYEQYF. The CDR3 nucleotides read TGCGCCAGCAGCTCGAGGAGCGGTGATTACGAGCAGTACTTC.

The genes are TRBV7-8 and TRBJ1-1, with D unresolved. This CDR3 contains 16 residues. V lost 1 base, J lost 2 bases, and 14 bases lay in between. The germline gives CDR1 SGHVS, CDR2 FQNEAQ. The CDR3 spells CASSLGRSLYNTEAFF. CDR3 sequence (DNA): TGTGCCAGCAGCTTAGGGCGGAGCCTCTACAACACTGAAGCTTTCTTT.

The chain has TRBV19 and TRBJ1-2, with D uncertain. Germline V lookup: CDR1 LNHDA, CDR2 SQIVND (reference sequence). The CDR3 covers 16 residues. V shed 5 bases and J shed 4 bases, with 20 bases lying between them. The CDR3 nucleotides read TGTGCCAGTAGTGCACGCAGACGAGGGAGCGGCTATGGCTACACCTTC. It codes for CASSARRRGSGYGYTF. The variable domain in full, completed from reference TRBV19 and TRBJ1-2, reads DGGITQSPKYLFRKEGQNVTLSCEQNLNHDAMYWYRQDPGQGLRLIYYSQIVNDFQKGDIAEGYSVSREKKESFPLTVTSAQKNPTAFYLCASSARRRGSGYGYTFGSGTRLTVV.

J is TRBJ2-7 and V is TRBV28; TRBD2 is a possible D gene (5 bases). The germline CDR1 and CDR2 sequences are MDHEN and SYDVKM. The CDR3 is 12 amino acids. V gave up 4 bases and J gave up 12 bases, with 16 bases separating them. As DNA, the CDR3 is TGTGCCAGCAGTTCCGGACTCGTCGGGCGGTACTTC. Residues: CASSSGLVGRYF.

The genes are TRBV7-2 and TRBJ2-6, with a weak D call TRBD1 (6 bases). CDR3 length equals 18 residues. Trimming took off 1 base at V and 0 bases at J, with 13 bases between the two ends. Germline V gene lookup returns CDR1 SGHTA and CDR2 FQGNSA. CDR3 in amino acids: CASSLGNRAISGANVLTF. CDR3 nucleotide sequence: TGTGCCAGCAGCTTAGGTAACAGGGCAATCTCTGGGGCCAACGTCCTGACTTTC.

V is TRBV6-2 or TRBV6-3 and J is TRBJ1-2, with D possibly being TRBD1 (6 bases). The germline V gene encodes CDR1 MNHEY and CDR2 SVGEGT. The CDR3 totals 12 residues. Trimming took off 5 bases at V and 4 bases at J, with 8 bases between the two ends. CDR3 sequence reads: CASSPQGYGYTF. CDR3 coding DNA: TGTGCCAGCAGTCCACAGGGCTATGGCTACACCTTC.

V gene TRBV18 combines with J gene TRBJ1-3, with TRBD1 as a possible D gene (6 bases). This CDR3 comprises 16 residues. V shed 2 bases and J shed 0 bases, with 11 bases lying between them. CDR1 and CDR2 (germline): KGHSH, LQKENI. The CDR3 loop is CASSPKTGTSGNTIYF. CDR3 bases: TGTGCCAGCTCACCAAAGACAGGCACCTCTGGAAACACCATATATTTT.

This chain links TRBV28 with TRBJ1-5; 8 bases line up with TRBD1. V lost 4 bases, J lost 4 bases, and 6 bases stayed unmatched. This CDR3 comprises 15 residues. Germline loops: CDR1 MDHEN, CDR2 SYDVKM. CDR3: CASSSTWTGNQPQHF. DNA for the CDR3: TGTGCCAGCAGTTCGACTTGGACAGGGAATCAGCCCCAGCATTTT.

V gene TRBV15 combines with J gene TRBJ1-2, with D tentatively TRBD1 (5 bases). CDR3 length equals 13 residues. The germline V and J ends were trimmed by 3 bases and 3 bases, with 8 bases remaining between them. The germline gives CDR1 LNHNV, CDR2 YYDKDF (reference sequence). The CDR3 DNA reads TGTGCCACCAGCAGTAGACAGTACTATGGCTACACCTTC. Encoded protein: CATSSRQYYGYTF. Complete variable domain (other parts from reference TRBV15 and TRBJ1-2): DAMVIQNPRYQVTQFGKPVTLSCSQTLNHNVMYWYQQKSSQAPKLLFHYYDKDFNNEADTPDNFQSRRPNTSFCFLDIRSPGLGDTAMYLCATSSRQYYGYTFGSGTRLTVV.